These 23 T cell receptor beta chains were all obtained from the same sample, sequenced in a study of OX40 agonist ivuxolimab in advanced cancers. Assay used: immunoSEQ multiplex PCR; TCRdb lists only in-frame clones, some missing. The sample lists tens of thousands of clones, approximately 82% occurring once. This sample comprised CD4+ or CD8+ T cells sorted from blood, obtained in a trial of the OX40 agonist ivuxolimab. Every receptor here comes from an adult with an advanced solid tumor such as melanoma, head and neck, liver or kidney cancer.

The chain recombines TRBV9 with TRBJ1-1; D is unclear. Trimming cost V 0 bases and J 6 bases, with 9 bases left between them. The CDR3 runs 13 residues. Germline V lookup: CDR1 SGDLS, CDR2 YYNGEE. The chain's CDR3 is CASSVVGRSEAFF. In nucleotides, the CDR3 is TGTGCCAGCAGCGTAGTGGGTCGGTCTGAAGCTTTCTTT.

The chain couples TRBV6-1 to TRBJ2-3; D uncertain. Germline V gene lookup returns CDR1 MNHNS and CDR2 SASEGT. The CDR3 is 14 residues long. Trimming left V 2 bases short and J 5 bases short, with 11 bases between. CDR3: CASSENPAVDTQYF. CDR3 nucleotide sequence: TGTGCCAGCAGTGAAAACCCGGCGGTAGATACGCAGTATTTT.

This clone has only a few counts. The chain employs TRBV6-5 and TRBJ1-1; D not certain. Looked up from germline, CDR1 is MNHEY and CDR2 is SVGAGI. The CDR3 is made up of 15 amino acids. V was clipped by 2 bases and J by 1 base, with 11 bases between them. The CDR3 bases are TGTGCCAGCAGTTACACCTATTACTCGAACACTGAAGCTTTCTTT. Translation gives CASSYTYYSNTEAFF.

This chain joins TRBV13 and TRBJ2-6; perhaps D is TRBD1 or TRBD2 (5 bases each). V lost 3 bases, J lost 0 bases, and 15 bases lay in between. Germline CDR1 reads PRHDT; CDR2 reads FYEKMQ (reference sequence). The CDR3 totals 18 residues. CDR3 amino acids: CASSFSGPVISGANVLTF. In DNA form, the CDR3 reads TGTGCCAGCAGCTTTTCGGGGCCAGTCATCTCTGGGGCCAACGTCCTGACTTTC. Based on the CDR3 plus reference TRBV13 and TRBJ2-6, the full variable domain is AAGVIQSPRHLIKEKRETATLKCYPIPRHDTVYWYQQGPGQDPQFLISFYEKMQSDKGSIPDRFSAQQFSDYHSELNMSSLELGDSALYFCASSFSGPVISGANVLTFGAGSRLTVL.

The chain links TRBV7-2 to TRBJ1-1, with D perhaps matching TRBD1 (5 bases). The V gene's germline CDR1 is SGHTA and CDR2 FQGNSA. The germline V and J ends were trimmed by 1 base and 4 bases, with 19 bases remaining between them. The CDR3 is 17 amino acids. In DNA, the CDR3 is TGTGCCAGCAGCTTAGTAATTTTATCCGGGAGGGGCACTGAAGCTTTCTTT. It codes for CASSLVILSGRGTEAFF. Filled out from reference TRBV7-2 and TRBJ1-1, the complete variable domain reads GAGVSQSPSNKVTEKGKDVELRCDPISGHTALYWYRQSLGQGLEFLIYFQGNSAPDKSGLPSDRFSAERTGGSVSTLTIQRTQQEDSAVYLCASSLVILSGRGTEAFFGQGTRLTVV.

A remark on this clone: Additional DNA sequences in this sample encode the identical CDR3. The chain joins TRBV7-2 to TRBJ1-3; no reliable D call. CDR1 SGHTA and CDR2 FQGNSA come from the germline V gene. The germline V and J ends were trimmed by 0 bases and 4 bases, with 7 bases remaining between them. The CDR3 totals 14 residues. The CDR3 sequence is CASSLAGLGNTIYF. The DNA for the CDR3 is TGTGCCAGCAGCTTAGCGGGGTTAGGAAACACCATATATTTT.

This clone was seen just once. The chain uses TRBV6-4 and TRBJ2-3, with D possibly TRBD1 on 6 matching bases. Trimming left V 3 bases short and J 5 bases short, with 9 bases between. CDR3 size: 13 residues. CDR1 and CDR2 (germline): MRHNA, SNTAGT. This chain's CDR3 is CASSEGAQDTQYF. The DNA for the CDR3 is TGTGCCAGCAGTGAGGGGGCGCAAGATACGCAGTATTTT.

In its sample, this clone was seen once. The rearrangement uses TRBV19 and TRBJ2-1; 9 bases map to TRBD2. CDR3 length equals 15 residues. Germline CDR1 is LNHDA and CDR2 is SQIVND (reference sequence). The J segment lost 8 bases and the V segment lost 5 bases, leaving 10 bases of the junction unmatched. In DNA form, the CDR3 reads TGTGCCAGTAGTCCGGGTAGCGGGGGAGGGGATGAGCAGTTCTTC. Protein: CASSPGSGGGDEQFF.

The V and J genes are TRBV6-6 and TRBJ1-2; TRBD1 is a possible D gene (5 bases). Trimming removed 7 bases at V and 2 bases at J, with 20 bases between. CDR1 and CDR2 (germline): MNHNY, SVGAGI (reference sequence). CDR3 length: 16 amino acids. The CDR3 DNA reads TGTGCCAGCATCCCGAGTGGGGGTGGAAACAACTATGGCTACACCTTC. Translating it yields CASIPSGGGNNYGYTF.

As DNA, the CDR3 is TGTGCCAGCAGTGCGGGGGTCGGCTACACCTTC. This gives the protein CASSAGVGYTF. This chain joins TRBV2 and TRBJ1-2; D perhaps matches TRBD1 (5 bases). V was clipped by 4 bases and J by 8 bases, with 8 bases between them. The CDR3 has 11 residues. Germline lookup yields CDR1 SNHLY and CDR2 FYNNEI.

The V call is TRBV2, the J call TRBJ2-3, with D hard to call. Germline V gene data show CDR1 as SNHLY and CDR2 as FYNNEI. Trimming cost V 0 bases and J 14 bases, with 9 bases left between them. The CDR3 is made up of 11 amino acids. The CDR3 DNA reads as TGTGCCAGCAGTGAAGCCCCCCCGCCGTATTTT. Its protein product is CASSEAPPPYF.

The chain uses TRBV19 and TRBJ2-5; D is possibly TRBD2 (6 bases). Germline V gene sequence: CDR1 LNHDA, CDR2 SQIVND (reference sequence). Trimming stripped 3 bases from V and 4 bases from J, with 12 bases between. This CDR3 is built from 14 residues. CDR3 residues: CASSMGTSPETQYF. Here the CDR3 DNA reads TGTGCCAGTAGTATGGGAACTAGCCCAGAGACCCAGTACTTC.

The V gene is TRBV11-2, the J gene TRBJ2-7; D not resolved. The V and J ends lost 5 bases and 6 bases respectively, with 20 bases between them. The CDR3 sequence is 15 residues long. The V gene's germline CDR1 is SGHAT and CDR2 FQNNGV. In nucleotides, the CDR3 is TGTGCCAGCAGCCCCCCCTTACTCGGCTGGGTCGAGCAGTACTTC. This sequence encodes CASSPPLLGWVEQYF. The full variable domain, completed using reference TRBV11-2 and TRBJ2-7, is EAGVAQSPRYKIIEKRQSVAFWCNPISGHATLYWYQQILGQGPKLLIQFQNNGVVDDSQLPKDRFSAERLKGVDSTLKIQPAKLEDSAVYLCASSPPLLGWVEQYFGPGTRLTVT.

The rearrangement uses TRBV21-1 and TRBJ1-5; the table's D call, TRBD1, has no DNA check behind it. TRBV21-1 is flagged as a pseudogene. The length of the CDR3 is 14 residues. Written as DNA, the CDR3 is TGTGCCAGCAGCACAGGGTTCAGCAATCAGCCCCAGCATTTT. Its translation: CASSTGFSNQPQHF.

This chain connects TRBV7-6 to TRBJ2-7, with D uncertain. CDR1 is SGHVS, CDR2 FNYEAQ, per germline. V was trimmed by 4 bases and J by 0 bases, leaving 10 bases between them. This CDR3 contains 14 residues. The CDR3 region is CASSSSGRSYEQYF. The CDR3 DNA reads TGTGCCAGCAGCTCATCCGGTCGCTCCTACGAGCAGTACTTC.

CDR3 sequence (DNA): TGTGCCAGCAGTGCCTCTTACGAGCAGTACTTC. It translates to CASSASYEQYF. The V and J genes are TRBV2 and TRBJ2-5; the D is unclear. The tail of the sequence fits TRBJ2-7 better, so the J call may be wrong. The germline CDR1 and CDR2 sequences are SNHLY and FYNNEI. This CDR3 region has 11 residues.

The chain couples TRBV19 to TRBJ1-2, with D possibly being TRBD1 (5 bases). The CDR3 is made up of 14 amino acids. The germline V and J ends were trimmed by 3 bases and 8 bases, with 16 bases remaining between them. The germline CDR1 and CDR2 sequences are LNHDA and SQIVND (reference sequence). The CDR3 loop reads CASSIPAAGGGYTF. The CDR3 nucleotides are TGTGCCAGTAGTATCCCGGCGGCGGGGGGAGGCTACACCTTC.

The gene calls are TRBV2 and TRBJ2-2; D unclear. Trimming removed 5 bases at V and 0 bases at J, with 4 bases between. The CDR3 runs to 13 residues. CDR1 is SNHLY and CDR2 is FYNNEI in the germline V gene. The CDR3 DNA follows: TGTGCCAGCAGTTTCGCGAACACCGGGGAGCTGTTTTTT. It yields the protein CASSFANTGELFF.

The DNA for the CDR3 is TGTGCCAGCAGCTTGGGCCGACTCTATGGCTACACCTTC. Residues: CASSLGRLYGYTF. V usage is TRBV5-6 and J usage is TRBJ1-2; no clear D. Per germline, CDR1 SGHDT and CDR2 YYEEEE. The length of the CDR3 is 13 residues. V lost 0 bases, J lost 4 bases, and 7 bases lay in between.

The V call is TRBV28, the J call TRBJ1-4; TRBD1 matches 9 bases. The CDR3 consists of 16 residues. Germline CDR1 is MDHEN and CDR2 is SYDVKM. Losses at the gene ends were 10 bases for V and 7 bases for J; bases not matched to a gene: 16. In nucleotides, the CDR3 is TGTGCCACCTCCGGGACAGGGAGGAGGGGGGGTGAAAAACTGTTTTTT. Translating gives CATSGTGRRGGEKLFF. The full variable domain, in which reference TRBV28 and TRBJ1-4 provide the parts outside the CDR3, is DVKVTQSSRYLVKRTGEKVFLECVQDMDHENMFWYRQDPGLGLRLIYFSYDVKMKEKGDIPEGYSVSREKKERFSLILESASTNQTSMYLCATSGTGRRGGEKLFFGSGTQLSVL.

This clone has only one observation. The chain is built from TRBV30 and TRBJ1-1; D may be TRBD1 (6 bases). Germline V gives CDR1 GTSNPN, CDR2 SVGIG (reference sequence). The V gene lost 3 bases and the J gene lost 0 bases, with 8 bases spanning the gap. The CDR3 is 13 residues long. CDR3 coding DNA: TGTGCCTGGAGGGGACATTTGAACACTGAAGCTTTCTTT. This gives the protein CAWRGHLNTEAFF.

In DNA form, the CDR3 reads TGCGCCAGCAGCCAAGATCAAGGGCGGGGGGCGGACTATAGAGCTTTCTTT. Its translation: CASSQDQGRGADYRAFF. The chain has TRBV4-3 and TRBJ1-1, with D tentatively TRBD1 (6 bases). CDR1 is LGHNA and CDR2 is YSLEER in the germline V gene. CDR3 length: 17 residues. V was cut by 0 bases and J by 10 bases, with 24 bases left in between.

The chain links TRBV5-4 to TRBJ1-2; 8 positions agree with TRBD1. There are 17 residues in the CDR3. Germline lookup yields CDR1 SGHNT and CDR2 YYREEE (reference sequence). J was trimmed by 6 bases and V by 4 bases; bases with no gene match: 17. The CDR3 DNA is TGTGCCAGCAGCCAACTTTTTTCTAGGCCAGGGGGCGATGGCTACACCTTC. Translated: CASSQLFSRPGGDGYTF.